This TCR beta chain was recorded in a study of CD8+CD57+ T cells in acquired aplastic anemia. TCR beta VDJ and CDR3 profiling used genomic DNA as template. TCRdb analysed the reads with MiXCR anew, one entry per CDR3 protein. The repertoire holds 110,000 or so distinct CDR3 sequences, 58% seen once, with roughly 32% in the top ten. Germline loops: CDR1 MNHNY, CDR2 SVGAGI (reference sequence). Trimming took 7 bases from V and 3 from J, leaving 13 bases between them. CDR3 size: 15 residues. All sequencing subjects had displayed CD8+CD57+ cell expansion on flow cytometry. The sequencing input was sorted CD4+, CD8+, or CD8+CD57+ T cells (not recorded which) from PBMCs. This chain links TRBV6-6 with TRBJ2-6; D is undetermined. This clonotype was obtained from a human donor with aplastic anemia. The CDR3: CASNLGRSGANVLTF. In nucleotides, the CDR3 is TGTGCCAGCAACCTCGGCCGGAGTGGGGCCAACGTCCTGACTTTC.